The clone carrying this T cell receptor (beta chain) was counted a few times. No antigen is known for it. Included in the TCR beta cDNA libraries were unique molecular identifiers. Each CDR3 protein is one row after TCRdb ran MiXCR on the PCR reads. Of roughly 600,000 distinct CDR3 sequences listed, around 47% are singletons. This sample stems from a study of post-analysis software for immune sequencing data. Study conclusions and caveats: Multiple sclerosis was associated with a significant reduction in normalized Chao1 diversity relative to controls. Relative to controls, patients had several TRBV segments at higher frequency, with TRBV5-6, TRBV5-1 and TRBV20-1 among these.

Germline V CDR1 and CDR2: MGHRA, YSYEKL. The CDR3 is 17 amino acids. V shed 4 bases, J shed 6 bases, and the junction held 11 bases outside the gene matches. The sequenced sample was blood. The TCR originated in a girl aged 10-17 years with multiple sclerosis. The gene calls are TRBV4-1 and TRBJ2-1, with 11 bases that match TRBD2. The CDR3 DNA is TGCGCCAGCAGCCGAGGGACTAGCGGAACAGAGGGCAATGAGCAGTTCTTC. As protein: CASSRGTSGTEGNEQFF.